The 8 T cell receptor beta chains below were found in one sample sequenced in a study of T cells after yellow fever vaccination (dated by TCRdb to between 2019 and 2020). The meaning of the sample's treatment or condition label: live attenuated yellow fever vaccine strain. Library preparation used 5' RACE. The sequencer was an Illumina HiSeq 2500. TCRdb's own reprocessing of the public reads used fastp at Q25 and MiXCR and kept productive beta chains. One record per CDR3 amino acid sequence lists the most common genes and DNA. For this sample there are about 370,000 distinct CDR3 sequences; more than 9% appear just once. About 17% of the sample lies in the top ten. This specimen was PBMCs, taken on the day of the first yellow fever vaccination. These receptors were collected from a man younger than 35 who received the YFV17D yellow fever vaccine.

There are a few counts of this clonotype. This rearrangement joins TRBV5-6 to TRBJ1-2, with D perhaps matching TRBD1 (6 bases). The germline V gene has CDR1 SGHDT and CDR2 YYEEEE. This CDR3 is built from 15 residues. Deletions cut 0 bases from V and 6 bases from J, with 15 bases between. The CDR3 coding sequence is TGTGCCAGCAGCTTGGGCTGGGGGCACCGCGATGGCTACACCTTC. Its translation is CASSLGWGHRDGYTF.

The DNA of the CDR3 is TGTGCCAGCAGTTTTGGGCACCACTACGAGCAGTACGTC. This sequence encodes CASSFGHHYEQYV. The chain couples TRBV27 to TRBJ2-7; D call uncertain. Deletions cut 3 bases from V and 3 bases from J, with 9 bases between. The CDR3 totals 13 residues. Germline V lookup: CDR1 MNHEY, CDR2 SMNVEV (reference sequence).

This clonotype occurred a few times. This chain links TRBV29-1 with TRBJ1-2, with D tentatively TRBD1 (6 bases). The CDR3 runs to 16 residues. V shed 3 bases and J shed 4 bases, with 21 bases lying between them. Germline CDR1 is SQVTM and CDR2 is ANQGSEA. CDR3 sequence reads: CSVDKTAGGAAYGYTF. The CDR3 bases are TGCAGCGTTGACAAGACAGCCGGGGGCGCGGCCTATGGCTACACCTTC.

The CDR3 region is CSAPSPPDRRANYGYTF. CDR3 DNA: TGCAGTGCTCCTAGCCCTCCAGACCGTAGGGCTAACTATGGCTACACCTTC. The chain links TRBV20-1 to TRBJ1-2, with D hard to call. CDR3 size: 17 residues. Germline loops: CDR1 DFQATT, CDR2 SNEGSKA (reference sequence). Trimming left V 5 bases short and J 0 bases short, with 22 bases between.

The table lists this clonotype with a few counts. DNA of the CDR3: TGTGCCTGGAGTGTGGGGCTAGCTGTGGAGACCCAGTACTTC. Protein sequence: CAWSVGLAVETQYF. The rearrangement links TRBV30 to TRBJ2-5; tentatively, D is TRBD1 or TRBD2 (5 bases each). Germline V gene lookup returns CDR1 GTSNPN and CDR2 SVGIG (reference sequence). The CDR3 covers 14 residues. Trimming pared 0 bases from V and 5 bases from J, leaving 13 bases between.

This clonotype was counted between two and nine times. Here the CDR3 DNA reads TGCGCCAGCAGCCAGGGGGGCCTATGGGCCAGCAGCCGGCAGTTCTTC. Amino acids: CASSQGGLWASSRQFF. V gene TRBV4-3 combines with J gene TRBJ2-1; perhaps D is TRBD1 or TRBD2 (6 bases each). The germline V gene encodes CDR1 LGHNA and CDR2 YSLEER. Trimming shortened V by 3 bases and J by 12 bases, and 24 bases separated the two germline ends. The CDR3 has 16 amino acids.

This clonotype has a handful of counts. This rearrangement joins TRBV10-3 to TRBJ2-5; D may be TRBD2 (6 bases). Trimming cost V 0 bases and J 1 base, with 9 bases left between them. Germline CDR1 ENHRY, CDR2 SYGVKD. This CDR3 is built from 15 residues. Written as DNA, the CDR3 is TGTGCCATCAGTGAGTCTGTGGGACTCCAAGAGACCCAGTACTTC. Encoded protein: CAISESVGLQETQYF.

This clonotype has more than one count but fewer than ten. The genes are TRBV7-9 and TRBJ1-2; D ambiguous. Germline V CDR1 and CDR2: SEHNR, FQNEAQ (reference sequence). V was clipped by 3 bases and J by 3 bases, with 11 bases between them. The length of the CDR3 is 14 residues. CDR3 bases: TGTGCCAGCAGCTTTTATACGGGAGACTATGGCTACACCTTC. Translating gives CASSFYTGDYGYTF. The full variable domain, its missing parts supplied by reference TRBV7-9 and TRBJ1-2, is DTGVSQNPRHKITKRGQNVTFRCDPISEHNRLYWYRQTLGQGPEFLTYFQNEAQLEKSRLLSDRFSAERPKGSFSTLEIQRTEQGDSAMYLCASSFYTGDYGYTFGSGTRLTVV.